The 2 T cell receptor beta chains in this list originate from one sample, sequenced in a study of blood T cell repertoires in COVID-19. Method: immunoSEQ multiplex PCR; TCRdb's copy keeps in-frame clones and lacks some. This sample has some 200,000 clones; 88% occur once, and the top ten carry more than 1.5%. The specimen was peripheral blood. These receptors all come from a man between 65 and 85 years old with acute or convalescent COVID-19.

This clone was counted only a few times. This chain uses TRBV6-5 with TRBJ2-7; 7 bases align to TRBD2. Germline V CDR1 and CDR2: MNHEY, SVGAGI. J was trimmed by 2 bases and V by 11 bases; bases with no gene match: 9. This CDR3 comprises 13 residues. CDR3 in amino acids: CAGQSGNPYEQYF. The CDR3 nucleotides are TGTGCCGGTCAAAGCGGGAACCCCTACGAGCAGTACTTC.

The chain joins TRBV19 to TRBJ2-2; 9 bases map to TRBD2. The J segment lost 4 bases and the V segment lost 1 base, leaving 4 bases of the junction unmatched. The germline V gene has CDR1 LNHDA and CDR2 SQIVND (reference sequence). CDR3 length: 16 residues. The CDR3 DNA is TGTGCCAGTAGTATAGCGACTAGCGGATTCACCGGGGAGCTGTTTTTT. Translated: CASSIATSGFTGELFF.